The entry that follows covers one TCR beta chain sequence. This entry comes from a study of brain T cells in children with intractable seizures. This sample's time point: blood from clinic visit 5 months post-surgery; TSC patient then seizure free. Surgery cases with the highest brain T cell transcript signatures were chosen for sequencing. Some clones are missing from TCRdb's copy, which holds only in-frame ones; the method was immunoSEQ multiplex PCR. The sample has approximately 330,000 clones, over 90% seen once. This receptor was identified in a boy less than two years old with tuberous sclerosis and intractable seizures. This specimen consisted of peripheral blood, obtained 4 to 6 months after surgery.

The CDR3 nucleotides read TGTGCCAGTAGTATAGGTCAGATGAGGAACACTGAAGCTTTCTTT. Translated: CASSIGQMRNTEAFF. The V call is TRBV19, the J call TRBJ1-1, with D unclear. This CDR3 has 15 residues. From germline, CDR1 is LNHDA and CDR2 SQIVND (reference sequence). Trimming shortened V by 1 base and J by 1 base, and 10 bases separated the two germline ends.